This entry concerns a single TCR beta chain. Germline CDR1 and CDR2: LNHDA and SQIVND (reference sequence). With V trimmed by 5 bases and J by 7 bases, 12 bases remained unmatched. The CDR3 is made up of 16 amino acids. This sample is part of a study of radiation and T cells in renal cell carcinoma. The wider study: Nephrectomy followed 15 Gy stereotactic body radiation by 4 weeks.

Time point defined: baseline pretreatment blood. The treatment here: 15 Gy SBRT to primary tumor, nephrectomy 4 weeks later. Blood was sampled at baseline, 2 weeks and 4 weeks after SBRT. This renal cell carcinoma was of the clear cell type. The protocol was immunoSEQ multiplex PCR, while the TCRdb copy is restricted to in-frame clones and leaves out a portion. This sample carries 100,000 to 150,000 clones, about four fifths of them seen once, and the ten largest clones take under 4%. The chain uses TRBV19 and TRBJ1-2; 11 nucleotides align to TRBD1. The sample consisted of blood, taken from a patient whose treatment included radiotherapy and nephrectomy. The receptor comes from a woman aged 55-70 years with renal cell carcinoma. CDR3 nucleotide sequence: TGTGCCAGTAGTTTTACACCTGGACAGGGGGCTGGTGGCTACACCTTC. It specifies CASSFTPGQGAGGYTF. Using reference TRBV19 and TRBJ1-2 for the parts outside the CDR3, the full variable domain is DGGITQSPKYLFRKEGQNVTLSCEQNLNHDAMYWYRQDPGQGLRLIYYSQIVNDFQKGDIAEGYSVSREKKESFPLTVTSAQKNPTAFYLCASSFTPGQGAGGYTFGSGTRLTVV.